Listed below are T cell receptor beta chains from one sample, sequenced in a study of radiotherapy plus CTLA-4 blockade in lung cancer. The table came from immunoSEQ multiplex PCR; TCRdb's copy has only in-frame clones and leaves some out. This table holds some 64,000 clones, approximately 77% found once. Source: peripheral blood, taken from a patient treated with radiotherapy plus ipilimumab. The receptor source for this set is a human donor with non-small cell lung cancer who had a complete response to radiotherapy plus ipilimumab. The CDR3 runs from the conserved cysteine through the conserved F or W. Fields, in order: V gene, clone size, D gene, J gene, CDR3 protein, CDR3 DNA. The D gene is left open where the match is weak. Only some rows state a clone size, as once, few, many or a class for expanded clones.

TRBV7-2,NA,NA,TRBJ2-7,CASSLGARGTSWGYEQYF,TGTGCCAGCAGCTTAGGAGCGCGTGGGACAAGTTGGGGGTACGAGCAGTACTTC
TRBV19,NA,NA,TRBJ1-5,CASTRNPNQPQHF,TGTGCCAGTACTAGGAACCCGAATCAGCCCCAGCATTTT
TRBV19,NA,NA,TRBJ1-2,CASTPYNSGVNYGYTF,TGTGCCAGTACCCCGTATAATTCGGGAGTTAACTATGGCTACACCTTC
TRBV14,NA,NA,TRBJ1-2,CASSQRTGGYGYTF,TGTGCCAGCAGCCAACGAACAGGCGGCTATGGCTACACCTTC
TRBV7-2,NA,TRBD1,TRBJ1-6,CASSLQGQGQSPLHF,TGTGCCAGCAGCTTACAGGGACAGGGCCAATCACCCCTCCACTTT
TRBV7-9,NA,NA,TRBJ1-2,CASSRTSYGYTF,TGTGCCAGCAGCCGGACAAGCTATGGCTACACCTTC
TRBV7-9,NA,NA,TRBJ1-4,CASSDRLGTNEKLFF,TGTGCCAGCAGTGACCGCTTGGGAACTAATGAAAAACTGTTTTTT
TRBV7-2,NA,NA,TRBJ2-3,CASSLTPDTQYF,TGTGCCAGCAGCTTAACCCCAGATACGCAGTATTTT
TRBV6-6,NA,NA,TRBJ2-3,CASSLVTGGIDTQYF,TGTGCCAGCAGTTTGGTAACGGGGGGCATTGATACGCAGTATTTT
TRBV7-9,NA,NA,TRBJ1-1,CASSQGMNTEAFF,TGTGCCAGCAGCCAAGGCATGAACACTGAAGCTTTCTTT
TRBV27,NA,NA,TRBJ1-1,CASIPDPYTEAFF,TGTGCCAGCATCCCAGACCCCTACACTGAAGCTTTCTTT
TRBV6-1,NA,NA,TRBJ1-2,CATFRGGYTF,TGTGCCACCTTCAGGGGAGGCTACACCTTC
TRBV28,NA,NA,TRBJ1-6,CASSFGGSSYNSPLHF,TGTGCCAGCAGTTTCGGCGGCAGCTCCTATAATTCACCCCTCCACTTT
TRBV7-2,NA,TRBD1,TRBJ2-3,CASSPGQGVGTDTQYF,TGTGCCAGCAGCCCGGGACAGGGTGTGGGGACAGATACGCAGTATTTT
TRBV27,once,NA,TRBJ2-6,CASSLLSGANVLTF,TGTGCCAGCAGTTTGCTGAGTGGGGCCAACGTCCTGACTTTC
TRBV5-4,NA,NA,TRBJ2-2,CASSEGYKPGELFF,TGTGCCAGCAGCGAAGGATATAAGCCCGGGGAGCTGTTTTTT
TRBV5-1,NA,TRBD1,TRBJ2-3,CASSLVGTGWSDTQYF,TGCGCCAGCAGCTTGGTTGGGACAGGGTGGAGCGATACGCAGTATTTT
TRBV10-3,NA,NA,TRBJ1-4,CAISGRDNEKLFF,TGTGCCATCAGTGGGAGGGATAATGAAAAACTGTTTTTT